Each of the 14 T cell receptor beta chains below was sequenced from the same sample in a study of cytomegalovirus exposure and HLA in healthy donors. Primers: 60 Vbeta forward and 13 Jbeta reverse. Generated by immunoSEQ multiplex PCR, the TCRdb table keeps only in-frame clones and is missing some. Among 130,000 or so clones, around 70% were seen once, and the ten largest hold about 3.4%. The sequencing input was PBMCs. The receptors were sampled from a man under 40 in good health and CMV-seronegative.

V is TRBV28 and J is TRBJ1-2; the match to TRBD1 covers 7 bases. Germline CDR1 and CDR2: MDHEN and SYDVKM. The CDR3 has 16 amino acids. V shed 4 bases, J shed 4 bases, and the junction held 12 bases outside the gene matches. The CDR3 DNA sequence: TGTGCCAGCAGTTGGTCAGGGGGTCCTCGGATCTATGGCTACACCTTC. Translation gives CASSWSGGPRIYGYTF.

A single count supports this clone. The chain joins TRBV7-8 to TRBJ2-5, with 8 nucleotides matching TRBD2. The CDR3 runs 20 residues. The germline V gene encodes CDR1 SGHVS and CDR2 FQNEAQ. J gave up 1 base and V 1 base, and 17 bases lay outside the gene matches. CDR3 sequence reads: CASSLERSGGFRRTQETQYF. The CDR3 DNA sequence: TGTGCCAGCAGCTTAGAGCGAAGCGGGGGTTTTCGTCGTACCCAAGAGACCCAGTACTTC.

The chain is built from TRBV6-1 and TRBJ2-7; 8 positions match TRBD2. This CDR3 is 14 amino acids long. CDR1 is MNHNS and CDR2 is SASEGT in the germline V gene. V was clipped by 5 bases and J by 3 bases; unmatched bases: 6. The CDR3 loop is CASSRAGEGYEQYF. The CDR3 coding sequence is TGTGCCAGCAGTCGAGCGGGAGAAGGCTACGAGCAGTACTTC.

This clone was counted a single time. The V gene is TRBV30, the J gene TRBJ1-6; D remains ambiguous. V was clipped by 7 bases and J by 6 bases, with 16 bases between them. CDR1 and CDR2 (germline): GTSNPN, SVGIG (reference sequence). This CDR3 contains 14 residues. CDR3 residues: CALGSGSSNSPLHF. CDR3 nucleotides: TGTGCCTTGGGGTCCGGGAGTAGTAATTCACCCCTCCACTTT. Drawing the rest from reference TRBV30 and TRBJ1-6, the complete variable domain is SQTIHQWPATLVQPVGSPLSLECTVEGTSNPNLYWYRQAAGRGLQLLFYSVGIGQISSEVPQNLSASRPQDRQFILSSKKLLLSDSGFYLCALGSGSSNSPLHFGNGTRLTVT.

The CDR3 here is CASSSGESTEAFF. The CDR3 coding sequence is TGTGCCAGTAGCTCAGGGGAAAGCACTGAAGCTTTCTTT. This chain uses TRBV19 with TRBJ1-1, with D possibly matching TRBD1 (6 bases). Germline CDR1 and CDR2: LNHDA and SQIVND (reference sequence). The CDR3 is 13 amino acids. Deletions cut 6 bases from V and 4 bases from J, with 12 bases between.

The chain carries TRBV7-6 and TRBJ2-7; D is perhaps TRBD1 (5 bases). CDR1 and CDR2 (germline): SGHVS, FNYEAQ. This CDR3 region has 15 residues. Trimming shortened V by 4 bases and J by 0 bases, and 13 bases separated the two germline ends. CDR3 nucleotides: TGTGCCAGCAGCTCCGCCCAGGGCAGCTCCTACGAGCAGTACTTC. Residues: CASSSAQGSSYEQYF.

J is TRBJ1-1 and V is TRBV10-3; no clear D gene. Germline CDR1 reads ENHRY; CDR2 reads SYGVKD. The length of the CDR3 is 15 residues. V was cut by 6 bases and J by 1 base, with 15 bases left in between. The CDR3 nucleotides are TGTGCCATCAGCGCCCTTTTGGCAGGGAACACTGAAGCTTTCTTT. This gives the protein CAISALLAGNTEAFF.

The chain has TRBV4-3 and TRBJ2-7, with 7 nucleotides matching TRBD1. The germline gives CDR1 LGHNA, CDR2 YSLEER. With V trimmed by 3 bases and J by 2 bases, 10 bases remained unmatched. CDR3 size: 16 residues. CDR3 residues: CASSQDRFGLPYEQYF. Written as DNA, the CDR3 is TGCGCCAGCAGCCAGGACAGGTTTGGTTTGCCCTACGAGCAGTACTTC.

The gene calls are TRBV6-1 and TRBJ2-5, with 9 bases lining up with TRBD1. The germline CDR1 and CDR2 sequences are MNHNS and SASEGT. The length of the CDR3 is 14 residues. V was pared by 4 bases and J by 5 bases, with 5 bases of the junction left unmatched. The CDR3, as DNA: TGTGCCAGCAGTGTGGACAGGGGTGGTGAGACCCAGTACTTC. Amino acids: CASSVDRGGETQYF.

This clone was seen a handful of times. The chain recombines TRBV9 with TRBJ1-5; D remains ambiguous. The germline gives CDR1 SGDLS, CDR2 YYNGEE. Deletions cut 4 bases from V and 7 bases from J, with 12 bases between. The CDR3 consists of 13 residues. The CDR3 DNA reads as TGTGCCAGCAGCCCCGCCGGGGAGCAGCCCCAGCATTTT. Translated, it gives CASSPAGEQPQHF.

The chain joins TRBV14 to TRBJ1-6; the D gene is possibly TRBD1 (5 bases). Germline V gene data show CDR1 as SGHDN and CDR2 as FVKESK. Between the trimmed V and J ends, which lost 4 bases and 15 bases, there was a span of 13 bases. This CDR3 is built from 12 residues. For the CDR3, the DNA is TGTGCCAGCAGCCTGGGGCCGGGAGACCTCCACTTT. The encoded protein is CASSLGPGDLHF.

This clone showed up just a few times. This chain connects TRBV10-2 to TRBJ2-2; 12 bases fit TRBD2. From germline, CDR1 is WSHSY and CDR2 SAAADI. V dropped 6 bases and J dropped 4; count of bases not matched to a gene: 3. The CDR3 spans 15 residues. The DNA of the CDR3 is TGCGCCAGCAGGGGACTAGCGGGCGCCACCGGGGAGCTGTTTTTT. Encoded protein: CASRGLAGATGELFF.

This clone was seen repeatedly, ten times or more. The chain is built from TRBV5-1 and TRBJ1-4; possibly TRBD1 for D (6 bases). CDR1 is SGHRS and CDR2 is YFSETQ in the germline V gene. Trimming cost V 4 bases and J 5 bases, with 9 bases left between them. The CDR3 has 13 residues. CDR3 nucleotides: TGCGCCAGCAGCCTTCAGGGGAATGAAAAACTGTTTTTT. Amino acids: CASSLQGNEKLFF. The full variable domain, completed using reference TRBV5-1 and TRBJ1-4, is KAGVTQTPRYLIKTRGQQVTLSCSPISGHRSVSWYQQTPGQGLQFLFEYFSETQRNKGNFPGRFSGRQFSNSRSEMNVSTLELGDSALYLCASSLQGNEKLFFGSGTQLSVL.

V is TRBV2 and J is TRBJ1-1, with no clear D. Germline CDR1 and CDR2: SNHLY and FYNNEI. The CDR3 has 11 amino acids. Trimming left V 7 bases short and J 11 bases short, with 14 bases between. CDR3: CASNPSFAAFF. CDR3 in DNA: TGTGCCAGCAACCCGAGCTTCGCCGCTTTCTTT.